This TCR beta chain was found in a study of blood T cell repertoires in COVID-19. In the study overall: Collection of acute and convalescent COVID-19 samples took place in the United States, Italy and Spain. T cells, B-cell-depleted T cells, or PBMCs provided the cDNA or gDNA that served as material.

In the authors' workflow: Researchers report that nucleated cell counts were estimated from reference gene primer amplification. Only in-frame clones appear in the TCRdb table, and some are missing; sequencing was by immunoSEQ multiplex PCR. For V, J and clone size, that table is used; D and trimming come from the DNA. The table records around 150,000 clones, 79% of them present only once. The sample comprised peripheral blood. The clonotype was recovered from a man in his fifties or sixties with active or convalescent COVID-19.

The CDR3 here is CAIRAGTDSSYNEQFF. The CDR3 DNA reads TGTGCCATCAGAGCAGGGACAGATAGCTCCTACAATGAGCAGTTCTTC. The rearrangement links TRBV10-3 to TRBJ2-1, with 7 bases aligning to TRBD1. CDR3 size: 16 residues. Germline values: CDR1 ENHRY, CDR2 SYGVKD. Trimming at V came to 6 bases and at J to 0 bases, leaving 8 bases not matched to a gene.